This T cell receptor beta chain was identified in a study of blood T cell repertoires in COVID-19. On the study more broadly: From the United States, Italy and Spain came samples of acute and convalescent COVID-19. The analysed material was cDNA or gDNA that came from T cells, B-cell-depleted T cells, or PBMCs.

Authors' processing steps: Amplification of reference gene primers was used by the study to estimate nucleated cell counts. TCRdb's copy holds only in-frame clones and misses some; the assay was immunoSEQ multiplex PCR. V, J and clone size derive from that table, while D and trimming were established from the DNA sequence. Of fewer than 150,000 clones in the sample, around 83% were seen once. The germline V gene has CDR1 LNHNV and CDR2 YYDKDF (reference sequence). V was pared by 4 bases and J by 1 base, with 8 bases between. The CDR3 loop spans 14 amino acids. Source material: peripheral blood. This receptor was obtained from a human donor in a cohort sampled during active COVID-19. The chain is built from TRBV15 and TRBJ1-5, with D tentatively TRBD1 (5 bases). The CDR3 is CATSTGGSNQPQHF. The CDR3 DNA reads TGTGCCACCAGCACCGGGGGGAGCAATCAGCCCCAGCATTTT.